This TCR beta chain is from a study of cytomegalovirus exposure and HLA in healthy donors. Findings and limits, study-wide: Immune exposure information comprised only CMV serostatus. Analysis performed later found approximately 17,000 TCR beta sequences associated with HLA alleles at 0.05 false discovery rate. Later analysis found that TCR beta chains associated with HLA were more clonally expanded than other, equally common chains.

The PCR ran on 60 Vbeta and 13 Jbeta primers. In the authors' workflow: Later analysis identified some 88 million unique TCR beta chains, approximately 10 million shared. Measured with immunoSEQ multiplex PCR; TCRdb has only the in-frame clones, and not every one. V, J and clone size are those of that table, while D and trimming were read from the DNA. Reported are 100,000 to 150,000 clones; the ten largest clones contain around 4%. Regarding this clone: Its target is unknown.

Germline V lookup: CDR1 SGHNT, CDR2 YYREEE (reference sequence). This CDR3 is built from 16 residues. V was clipped by 4 bases and J by 0 bases; unmatched bases: 9. The sample taken for sequencing was PBMCs. The sequence derives from a man between 18 and 35 years old in good health and CMV-seronegative. The V and J genes are TRBV5-4 and TRBJ2-7, with 8 bases identical to TRBD1. Written as DNA, the CDR3 is TGTGCCAGCAGCACCGCCCTCGGACAGGGCTCCTACGAGCAGTACTTC. It is translated as CASSTALGQGSYEQYF.